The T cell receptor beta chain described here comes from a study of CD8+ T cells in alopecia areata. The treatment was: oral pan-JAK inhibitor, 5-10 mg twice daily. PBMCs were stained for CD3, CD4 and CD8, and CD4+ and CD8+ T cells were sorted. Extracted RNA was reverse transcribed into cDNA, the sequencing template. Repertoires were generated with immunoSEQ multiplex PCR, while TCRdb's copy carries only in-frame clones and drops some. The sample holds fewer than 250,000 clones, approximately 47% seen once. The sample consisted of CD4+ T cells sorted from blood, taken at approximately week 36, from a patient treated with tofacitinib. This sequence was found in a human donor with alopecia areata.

Here the CDR3 DNA reads TGCAGCGTTACGATGCAGGGGATGAACACTGAAGCTTTCTTT. It translates to CSVTMQGMNTEAFF. The chain carries TRBV29-1 and TRBJ1-1, with D tentatively TRBD1 (6 bases). This CDR3 comprises 14 residues. Per the germline V gene, CDR1 is SQVTM and CDR2 is ANQGSEA. Trimming shortened V by 5 bases and J by 0 bases, and 13 bases separated the two germline ends.